The 11 T cell receptor beta chains below come from one sample, sequenced in a study of blood T cell repertoires in COVID-19. The repertoire was sequenced with immunoSEQ multiplex PCR; TCRdb's copy has only in-frame clones and lacks some. The sample contains 200,000 to 250,000 clones, approximately 80% of which appear only once. Sequencing used peripheral blood. These receptors originate from a woman aged 50 to 65 with acute or convalescent COVID-19.

The J gene is TRBJ1-2, the V gene TRBV9; a possible D gene is TRBD1 (6 bases). Trimming took 0 bases from V and 5 from J, leaving 14 bases between them. Germline CDR1 SGDLS, CDR2 YYNGEE. The CDR3 covers 15 residues. CDR3 sequence (DNA): TGTGCCAGCAGCGTAGCGCCAAGTCAGGGGTATGGCTACACCTTC. Protein sequence: CASSVAPSQGYGYTF.

The chain is built from TRBV5-4 and TRBJ2-7; D might be TRBD1 (5 bases). This CDR3 contains 15 residues. The germline V gene encodes CDR1 SGHNT and CDR2 YYREEE (reference sequence). V dropped 0 bases and J dropped 2 bases, with 12 bases sitting between them. The CDR3 loop is CASSLGPKGPYEQYF. CDR3 nucleotide sequence: TGTGCCAGCAGCTTGGGGCCCAAGGGGCCCTACGAGCAGTACTTC. Complete variable domain (other parts from reference TRBV5-4 and TRBJ2-7): ETGVTQSPTHLIKTRGQQVTLRCSSQSGHNTVSWYQQALGQGPQFIFQYYREEENGRGNFPPRFSGLQFPNYSSELNVNALELDDSALYLCASSLGPKGPYEQYFGPGTRLTVT.

V and J are TRBV28 and TRBJ2-7, with 7 bases identical to TRBD1. This CDR3 spans 14 amino acids. The V and J ends lost 8 bases and 1 base, in that order; junction bases with no gene match: 8. The germline gives CDR1 MDHEN, CDR2 SYDVKM. CDR3 amino acids: CASQRPGGSYEQYF. DNA for the CDR3: TGTGCCAGCCAACGACCAGGGGGATCCTACGAGCAGTACTTC.

This sequence joins TRBV20-1 and TRBJ2-7; D perhaps matches TRBD2 (6 bases). The germline gives CDR1 DFQATT, CDR2 SNEGSKA (reference sequence). V lost 6 bases to trimming and J lost 5 bases, with 11 bases between them. The CDR3 consists of 11 residues. CDR3: CSAPGLNEQYF. In DNA form, the CDR3 reads TGCAGTGCACCGGGACTGAACGAGCAGTACTTC.

This chain links TRBV7-2 with TRBJ2-3, with TRBD1 matching 10 bases. Trimming took 5 bases from V and 2 from J; bases not matched to a gene: 10. CDR1 and CDR2 from the germline V gene are SGHTA and FQGNSA. CDR3 length equals 17 residues. In DNA, the CDR3 is TGTGCCAGCAGCGAACGGACAGGGGGTGGGGCCACAGATACGCAGTATTTT. It codes for CASSERTGGGATDTQYF.

V usage is TRBV19 and J usage is TRBJ2-7; D possibly corresponds to TRBD2 (5 bases). The V end lost 1 base, the J end lost 3 bases, and 7 bases lay between the germline ends. Germline values: CDR1 LNHDA, CDR2 SQIVND (reference sequence). The CDR3 totals 13 residues. DNA for the CDR3: TGTGCCAGTAGTATAGGAGGGATCTACGAGCAGTACTTC. Protein product: CASSIGGIYEQYF. Full variable domain (missing parts from reference TRBV19 and TRBJ2-7): DGGITQSPKYLFRKEGQNVTLSCEQNLNHDAMYWYRQDPGQGLRLIYYSQIVNDFQKGDIAEGYSVSREKKESFPLTVTSAQKNPTAFYLCASSIGGIYEQYFGPGTRLTVT.

This clone was detected once. The gene calls are TRBV14 and TRBJ2-1, with 10 bases fitting TRBD2. Unmatched junction bases numbered 5, after V lost 0 bases and J lost 9 bases. Germline V gives CDR1 SGHDN, CDR2 FVKESK. The CDR3 spans 15 residues. This CDR3 reads CASSQESGRAGEQFF. In nucleotides, the CDR3 is TGTGCCAGCAGCCAAGAGAGCGGGAGGGCCGGTGAGCAGTTCTTC.

The chain is built from TRBV12-5 and TRBJ1-4; 8 bases agree with TRBD1. The germline gives CDR1 LGHNT, CDR2 FRNRAP. V gave up 4 bases and J gave up 3 bases; unmatched junction bases: 19. This CDR3 is 20 amino acids long. The CDR3 loop reads CASGSSGGASDFVSNEKLFF. The CDR3 DNA reads as TGTGCTAGTGGTTCTTCAGGGGGCGCGTCCGACTTCGTATCTAATGAAAAACTGTTTTTT.

The chain has TRBV10-3 and TRBJ2-2, with 14 bases that match TRBD2. The CDR3 extends over 16 amino acids. Germline lookup yields CDR1 ENHRY and CDR2 SYGVKD. V lost 11 bases, J lost 5 bases, and 10 bases stayed unmatched. For the CDR3, the DNA is TGTGCCGTCGGGACTAGCGGGAGTCGGGGGACCGGGGAGCTGTTTTTT. Translated, it gives CAVGTSGSRGTGELFF.

The rearrangement links TRBV5-1 to TRBJ1-3; D may be TRBD1 (5 bases). Trimming removed 2 bases at V and 0 bases at J, with 12 bases between. Germline CDR1 is SGHRS and CDR2 is YFSETQ. The CDR3 loop spans 16 amino acids. As DNA, the CDR3 is TGCGCCAGCAGCTTCAACAGGCCCAGCTCTGGAAACACCATATATTTT. This gives the protein CASSFNRPSSGNTIYF.

The chain recombines TRBV28 with TRBJ2-1, with 12 positions matching TRBD2. V shed 6 bases and J 6 bases; nucleotides not matched to a gene: 6. Per germline, CDR1 MDHEN and CDR2 SYDVKM. There are 15 residues in the CDR3. DNA for the CDR3: TGTGCCAGCAGGCCTAGCGGGAGGGGAGGCAATGAGCAGTTCTTC. Translating it yields CASRPSGRGGNEQFF.